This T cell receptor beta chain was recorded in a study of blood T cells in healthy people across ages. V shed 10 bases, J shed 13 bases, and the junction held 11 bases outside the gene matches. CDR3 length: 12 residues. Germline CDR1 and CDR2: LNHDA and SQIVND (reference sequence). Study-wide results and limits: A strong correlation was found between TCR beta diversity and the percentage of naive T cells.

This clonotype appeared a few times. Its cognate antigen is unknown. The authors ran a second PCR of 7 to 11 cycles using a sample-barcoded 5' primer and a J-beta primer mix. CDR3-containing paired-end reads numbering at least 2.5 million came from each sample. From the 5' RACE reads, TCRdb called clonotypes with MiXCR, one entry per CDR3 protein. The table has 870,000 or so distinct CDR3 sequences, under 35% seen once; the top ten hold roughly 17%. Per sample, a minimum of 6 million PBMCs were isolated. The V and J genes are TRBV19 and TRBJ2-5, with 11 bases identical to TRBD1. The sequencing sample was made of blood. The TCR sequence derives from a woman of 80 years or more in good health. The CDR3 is CATSGTGGWRYF. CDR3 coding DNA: TGTGCCACCTCCGGGACAGGGGGTTGGAGGTACTTC.